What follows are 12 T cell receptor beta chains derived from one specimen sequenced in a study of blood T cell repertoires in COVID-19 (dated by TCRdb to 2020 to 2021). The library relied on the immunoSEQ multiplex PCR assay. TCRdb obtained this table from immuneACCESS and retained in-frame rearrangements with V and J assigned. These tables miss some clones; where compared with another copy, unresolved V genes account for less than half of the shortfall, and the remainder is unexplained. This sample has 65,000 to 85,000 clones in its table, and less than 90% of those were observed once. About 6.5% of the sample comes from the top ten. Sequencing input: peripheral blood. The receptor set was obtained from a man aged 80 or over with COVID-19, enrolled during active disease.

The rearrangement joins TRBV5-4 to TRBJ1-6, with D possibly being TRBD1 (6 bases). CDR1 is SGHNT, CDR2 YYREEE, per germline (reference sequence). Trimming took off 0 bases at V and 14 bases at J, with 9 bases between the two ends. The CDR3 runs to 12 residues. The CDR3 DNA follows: TGTGCCAGCAGCTTGGACAGGGCGGCCCTCCACTTT. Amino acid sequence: CASSLDRAALHF.

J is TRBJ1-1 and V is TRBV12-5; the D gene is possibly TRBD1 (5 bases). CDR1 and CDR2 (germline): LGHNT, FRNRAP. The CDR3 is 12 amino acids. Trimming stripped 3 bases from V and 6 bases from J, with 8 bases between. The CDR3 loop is CASGFGRAEAFF. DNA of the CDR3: TGTGCTAGTGGTTTCGGCAGGGCTGAAGCTTTCTTT.

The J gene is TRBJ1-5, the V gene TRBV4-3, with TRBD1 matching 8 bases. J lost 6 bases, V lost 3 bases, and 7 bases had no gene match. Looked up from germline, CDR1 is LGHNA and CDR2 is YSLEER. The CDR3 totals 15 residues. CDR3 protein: CASSQDRAFTQPQHF. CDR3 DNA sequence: TGCGCCAGCAGCCAGGACAGGGCGTTTACTCAGCCCCAGCATTTT.

In DNA, the CDR3 is TGCGCCAGCAGCTTCGAGGGACAGGCCGACAATGAGCAGTTCTTC. Encoded protein: CASSFEGQADNEQFF. The rearrangement uses TRBV5-1 and TRBJ2-1, with TRBD1 matching 8 bases. J lost 5 bases, V lost 2 bases, and 6 bases had no gene match. Germline values: CDR1 SGHRS, CDR2 YFSETQ. There are 15 residues in the CDR3.

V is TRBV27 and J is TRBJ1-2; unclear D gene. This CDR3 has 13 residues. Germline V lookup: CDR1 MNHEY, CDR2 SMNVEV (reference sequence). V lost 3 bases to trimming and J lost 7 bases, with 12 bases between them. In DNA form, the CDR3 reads TGTGCCAGCAGTTTTGGTGGGAGTAGTGGCTACACCTTC. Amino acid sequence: CASSFGGSSGYTF.

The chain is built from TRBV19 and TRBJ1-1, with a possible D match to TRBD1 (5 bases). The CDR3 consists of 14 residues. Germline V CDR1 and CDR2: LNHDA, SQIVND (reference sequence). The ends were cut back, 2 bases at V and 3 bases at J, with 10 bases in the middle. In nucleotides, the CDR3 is TGTGCCAGTAGTATACAGGGAGGAGACACTGAAGCTTTCTTT. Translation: CASSIQGGDTEAFF. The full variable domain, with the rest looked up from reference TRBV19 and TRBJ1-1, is DGGITQSPKYLFRKEGQNVTLSCEQNLNHDAMYWYRQDPGQGLRLIYYSQIVNDFQKGDIAEGYSVSREKKESFPLTVTSAQKNPTAFYLCASSIQGGDTEAFFGQGTRLTVV.

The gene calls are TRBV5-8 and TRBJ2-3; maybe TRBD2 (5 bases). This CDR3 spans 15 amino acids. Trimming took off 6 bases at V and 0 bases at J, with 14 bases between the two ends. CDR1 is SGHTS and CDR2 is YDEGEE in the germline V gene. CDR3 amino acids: CASTYGRGSTDTQYF. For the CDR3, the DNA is TGTGCCAGCACTTACGGCCGGGGAAGCACAGATACGCAGTATTTT.

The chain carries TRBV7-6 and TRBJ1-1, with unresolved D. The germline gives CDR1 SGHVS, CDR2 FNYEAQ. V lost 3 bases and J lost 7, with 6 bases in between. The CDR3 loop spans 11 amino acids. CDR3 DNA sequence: TGTGCCAGCAGCTTGAGGGATGAAGCTTTCTTT. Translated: CASSLRDEAFF.

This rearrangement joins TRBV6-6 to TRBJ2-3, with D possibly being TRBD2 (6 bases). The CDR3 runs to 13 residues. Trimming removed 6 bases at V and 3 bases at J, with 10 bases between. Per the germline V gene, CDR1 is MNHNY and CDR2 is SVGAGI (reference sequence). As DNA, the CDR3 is TGTGCCAGCAGAAAGGGAGGAACAGATACGCAGTATTTT. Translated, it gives CASRKGGTDTQYF.

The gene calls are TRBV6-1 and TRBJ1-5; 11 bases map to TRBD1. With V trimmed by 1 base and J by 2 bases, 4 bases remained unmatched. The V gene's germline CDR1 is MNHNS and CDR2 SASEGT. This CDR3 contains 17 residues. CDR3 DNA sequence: TGTGCCAGCAGTGAAGGGACAGGGGGCTTTCGCAATCAGCCCCAGCATTTT. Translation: CASSEGTGGFRNQPQHF.

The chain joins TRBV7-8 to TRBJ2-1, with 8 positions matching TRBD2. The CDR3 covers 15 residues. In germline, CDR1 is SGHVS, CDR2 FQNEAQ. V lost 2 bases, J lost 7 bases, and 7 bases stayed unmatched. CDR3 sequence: CASSLLSGGKNEQFF. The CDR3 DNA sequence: TGTGCCAGCAGCTTATTAAGCGGGGGCAAGAATGAGCAGTTCTTC.

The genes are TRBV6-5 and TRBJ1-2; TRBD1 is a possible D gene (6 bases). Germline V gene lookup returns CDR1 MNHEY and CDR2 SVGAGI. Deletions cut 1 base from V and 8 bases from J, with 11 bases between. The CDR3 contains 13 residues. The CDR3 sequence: CASSYLQGWGYTF. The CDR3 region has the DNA TGTGCCAGCAGTTACTTACAGGGCTGGGGCTACACCTTC.